A selection of T cell receptor beta chains follows, all from one sample in a study of cytomegalovirus exposure and HLA in healthy donors. Only in-frame clones appear in the TCRdb table, and some are missing; sequencing was by immunoSEQ multiplex PCR. This sample carries about 190,000 clones, 70% to 75% of them seen once, and the ten largest clones take 4.5% to 5.5%. Sequencing used PBMCs. The receptors stem from a man aged 30-40 years in good health and CMV-seropositive. The CDR3 runs from the conserved cysteine through the conserved F or W. The D gene is left open where the match is weak.

CDR3aa	d_gene	v_gene	j_gene
CASSPAGNEQFF	TRBD2	TRBV11-1	TRBJ2-1
CASSAAASSGNTIYF	NA	TRBV5-8	TRBJ1-3
CATSREKQGGEPQHF	TRBD1	TRBV15	TRBJ1-5
CASSPRGEWDTEAFF	NA	TRBV6-5	TRBJ1-1
CASSYKKYGDGYTF	NA	TRBV6-6	TRBJ1-2
CASSLAGHDGETQYF	NA	TRBV7-7	TRBJ2-5
CASSELGTGWRGTGELFF	TRBD1	TRBV6-1	TRBJ2-2
CASRGMGGGQETQYF	TRBD2	TRBV2	TRBJ2-5
CASSEVEGSGDTIYF	NA	TRBV6-1	TRBJ1-3
CASSWGTSGIYEQYF	TRBD2	TRBV7-2	TRBJ2-7
CASSSVGPYNEQFF	NA	TRBV7-3	TRBJ2-1
CASSPKRAGGDETQYF	NA	TRBV18	TRBJ2-5
CSGETGSNTEAFF	NA	TRBV29-1	TRBJ1-1
CASSIGWDTNTGELFF	NA	TRBV19	TRBJ2-2
CASSIRTAYSQPGSNQPQHF	NA	TRBV19	TRBJ1-5
CASSFEVQGQFF	NA	TRBV7-9	TRBJ2-1
CASSGSTGRWTEAFF	NA	TRBV25-1	TRBJ1-1
CASSVPKTGPGYYGYTF	NA	TRBV9	TRBJ1-2
CATSREVRANTEAFF	NA	TRBV15	TRBJ1-1
CASSMIRTAITDTQYF	NA	TRBV5-8	TRBJ2-3
CASRTDASGTGEQYF	TRBD2	TRBV2	TRBJ2-7
CASSSGTDNYGYTF	TRBD1	TRBV7-9	TRBJ1-2
CASSHGTSGRPPPLQETQYF	TRBD2	TRBV9	TRBJ2-5
CASSPGYDGYTF	NA	TRBV6-6	TRBJ1-2
CASSFRSSGANVLTF	NA	TRBV27	TRBJ2-6
CASSHRQGDNEQFF	TRBD1	TRBV4-1	TRBJ2-1
CASRPPTSGGAKTQYF	TRBD2	TRBV6-6	TRBJ2-5
CSAPEAYEQYF	NA	TRBV20-1	TRBJ2-7
CAWRPGETYEQYF	NA	TRBV30	TRBJ2-7
CASSDRDIQETQYF	NA	TRBV2	TRBJ2-5
CASSSDRGMTDTQYF	TRBD1	TRBV5-4	TRBJ2-3
CSVEGRENRDTQYF	NA	TRBV29-1	TRBJ2-3
CASSLGGTDTQYF	NA	TRBV7-9	TRBJ2-3
CASSFGIYNEQFF	NA	TRBV7-3	TRBJ2-1
CASSQPTRQGSYEQYF	TRBD1	TRBV4-1	TRBJ2-7
CASSQGPLAGGSYQETQYF	TRBD2	TRBV14	TRBJ2-5
CASSRMGQREETQYF	NA	TRBV6-1	TRBJ2-5
CASSLRGRGNIQYF	NA	TRBV11-2	TRBJ2-4
CASSLTGGGTYNEQFF	TRBD2	TRBV7-3	TRBJ2-1
CASSPRDNYGYTF	NA	TRBV18	TRBJ1-2
CASSFAPGPNEQFF	NA	TRBV19	TRBJ2-1
CASSLIAGAGEQYF	TRBD2	TRBV5-6	TRBJ2-7